The present T cell receptor (beta chain) was sequenced within a study of cytomegalovirus exposure and HLA in healthy donors. TCRdb keeps only in-frame clones here, not all; method: immunoSEQ multiplex PCR. The data contain 200,000 to 250,000 clones, about nine tenths of them seen just once; the ten biggest clones take up roughly 2%. The sequencing input was PBMCs. This clonotype originated in a woman in her late teens or twenties in good health and CMV-seropositive.

DNA for the CDR3: TGTGCCAGCAGTTTTAGTACTCCTAGGAGGTATCAGCCCCAGCATTTT. It is translated as CASSFSTPRRYQPQHF. The chain has TRBV28 and TRBJ1-5; D uncertain. The V end was cut by 3 bases, the J end by 5 bases, with 17 bases between. The CDR3 contains 16 residues. The germline V gene has CDR1 MDHEN and CDR2 SYDVKM.